Listed here are 25 T cell receptor beta chains from one sample, sequenced in a study of identical twins. MiXCR, applied by TCRdb to the 5' RACE reads, yields one record per CDR3 protein. The profile shows around 250,000 distinct CDR3 sequences, about 8.9% of them singletons. These data also featured in a second study, about yellow fever vaccine responses in identical twins.

Sequenced: CD8+ T cells sorted from blood. All receptors come from a woman between 18 and 30 years old in good health.

The chain combines TRBV7-2 with TRBJ1-1; TRBD1 is a possible D gene (6 bases). Germline V gives CDR1 SGHTA, CDR2 FQGNSA. This CDR3 spans 17 amino acids. V was pared by 5 bases and J by 1 base, with 20 bases between. The CDR3 protein is CASSPTYIRDKNTEAFF. CDR3 in DNA: TGTGCCAGCAGCCCGACTTATATCCGGGACAAGAACACTGAAGCTTTCTTT.

Only a few counts were recorded for this clonotype. CDR3 coding DNA: TGTGCCAGCAGCTTAGAAACCGGGACAGGGGAAGTCTACGAGCAGTACTTC. Encoded protein: CASSLETGTGEVYEQYF. The rearrangement joins TRBV11-2 to TRBJ2-7; the match to TRBD1 covers 10 bases. Germline trimming cut 0 bases from V and 3 bases from J; bases unmatched to any gene: 8. Looked up from germline, CDR1 is SGHAT and CDR2 is FQNNGV. The CDR3 is made up of 17 amino acids. Full variable domain (outside the CDR3, taken from reference TRBV11-2 and TRBJ2-7): EAGVAQSPRYKIIEKRQSVAFWCNPISGHATLYWYQQILGQGPKLLIQFQNNGVVDDSQLPKDRFSAERLKGVDSTLKIQPAKLEDSAVYLCASSLETGTGEVYEQYFGPGTRLTVT.

The table lists this clonotype with many counts. The V call is TRBV7-9, the J call TRBJ2-2; no definite D call. V lost 8 bases and J lost 6, with 7 bases in between. The germline gives CDR1 SEHNR, CDR2 FQNEAQ (reference sequence). The CDR3 consists of 11 residues. CDR3: CASSTAGELFF. CDR3 in DNA: TGTGCCAGCTCAACCGCCGGGGAGCTGTTTTTT.

The chain has TRBV20-1 and TRBJ2-1; TRBD2 is a possible D gene (5 bases). The V end lost 2 bases, the J end lost 3 bases, and 14 bases lay between the germline ends. This CDR3 is 15 amino acids long. Germline CDR1 and CDR2: DFQATT and SNEGSKA (reference sequence). Written as DNA, the CDR3 is TGCAGTGCTAGACTTACTAGTGTCGGCTACAATGAGCAGTTCTTC. As protein: CSARLTSVGYNEQFF.

Many counts were recorded for this clonotype. The genes are TRBV12-3 or TRBV12-4 and TRBJ2-1, with D unclear. Trimming cost V 0 bases and J 9 bases, with 9 bases left between them. The CDR3 is 13 residues long. The CDR3 is CASSLAFNSEQFF. The CDR3 coding sequence is TGTGCCAGCAGTTTAGCCTTCAATTCTGAGCAGTTCTTC.

This clonotype was observed a single time. The chain recombines TRBV11-2 with TRBJ2-1; 13 bases agree with TRBD2. The CDR3 runs 17 residues. V was pared by 5 bases and J by 4 bases, with 8 bases of the junction left unmatched. CDR1 is SGHAT, CDR2 FQNNGV, per germline. The CDR3 DNA sequence: TGTGCCAGCAGCGACCCCGGGACTAGCGGGGCTTACAATGAGCAGTTCTTC. Protein: CASSDPGTSGAYNEQFF.

The J gene is TRBJ2-3, the V gene TRBV6-4, with a weak D call TRBD1 (6 bases). The CDR3 runs to 14 residues. Deletions cut 0 bases from V and 4 bases from J, with 8 bases between. The germline gives CDR1 MRHNA, CDR2 SNTAGT. The CDR3 bases are TGTGCCAGCAGTGACTCGAGGGGGTCAGATACGCAGTATTTT. Translation: CASSDSRGSDTQYF.

This clonotype was observed a few times. V and J are TRBV7-9 and TRBJ2-7; 7 bases are a match to TRBD1. Trimming at V came to 5 bases and at J to 4 bases, leaving 5 bases not matched to a gene. CDR1 is SEHNR and CDR2 is FQNEAQ in the germline V gene (reference sequence). CDR3 length: 13 residues. CDR3 sequence (DNA): TGTGCCAGCAGCAAGGGACAGACGTACGAGCAGTACTTC. This encodes CASSKGQTYEQYF. The complete variable domain, with remaining parts taken from reference TRBV7-9 and TRBJ2-7, reads DTGVSQNPRHKITKRGQNVTFRCDPISEHNRLYWYRQTLGQGPEFLTYFQNEAQLEKSRLLSDRFSAERPKGSFSTLEIQRTEQGDSAMYLCASSKGQTYEQYFGPGTRLTVT.

The J gene is TRBJ2-5, the V gene TRBV30, with 12 bases identical to TRBD1. Germline V gene sequence: CDR1 GTSNPN, CDR2 SVGIG (reference sequence). The CDR3 is 15 residues long. V dropped 8 bases and J dropped 5; count of bases not matched to a gene: 12. For the CDR3, the DNA is TGTGCCGGCGAACCTGGGACAGGGGGCGCCGAGACCCAGTACTTC. It codes for CAGEPGTGGAETQYF.

A few counts support this clonotype. The V call is TRBV20-1, the J call TRBJ2-7; 10 positions match TRBD2. Germline CDR1 DFQATT, CDR2 SNEGSKA (reference sequence). V shed 3 bases and J 8 bases; nucleotides not matched to a gene: 7. The CDR3 has 13 residues. The CDR3: CSASPGLASQQYF. The DNA for the CDR3 is TGCAGTGCTAGCCCGGGACTAGCGTCGCAGCAGTACTTC.

This clonotype was seen ten or more times. CDR3 sequence: CASSQVITGELFF. CDR3 in DNA: TGTGCCAGCAGCCAAGTGATCACCGGGGAGCTGTTTTTT. The rearrangement uses TRBV3-1 and TRBJ2-2, with D uncertain. V dropped 1 base and J dropped 4 bases, with 4 bases sitting between them. The length of the CDR3 is 13 residues. CDR1 LGHDT and CDR2 YNNKEL come from the germline V gene (reference sequence).

This clonotype has a handful of counts. The chain joins TRBV7-6 to TRBJ2-1, with TRBD1 matching over 7 bases. The germline CDR1 and CDR2 sequences are SGHVS and FNYEAQ. This CDR3 comprises 17 residues. V lost 1 base, J lost 2 bases, and 8 bases stayed unmatched. The CDR3 here is CASSLVGGQPTYNEQFF. In DNA form, the CDR3 reads TGTGCCAGCAGCTTAGTAGGGGGACAGCCGACCTACAATGAGCAGTTCTTC.

Regarding this clonotype: Possible read error: a much larger clone is one base away. This chain joins TRBV20-1 and TRBJ2-7; D might be TRBD1 or TRBD2, each matching 6 bases. The germline gives CDR1 DFQATT, CDR2 SNEGSKA (reference sequence). V lost 5 bases and J 2 bases, leaving 13 bases between the germline ends. This CDR3 spans 13 amino acids. The CDR3 DNA sequence: TGCAGTGCTGGGGGGACACTAGCCTACGAGCAGTACTTC. Translated, it gives CSAGGTLAYEQYF.

The table lists this clonotype with many counts. The rearrangement joins TRBV2 to TRBJ2-1, with TRBD1 matching 9 bases. This CDR3 comprises 12 residues. The J segment lost 6 bases and the V segment lost 9 bases, leaving 3 bases of the junction unmatched. The germline V gene has CDR1 SNHLY and CDR2 FYNNEI. The CDR3 is CARGTGINEQFF. CDR3 in DNA: TGTGCCAGGGGGACAGGGATCAATGAGCAGTTCTTC.

This clonotype showed up many times. The gene calls are TRBV20-1 and TRBJ2-7; 8 bases line up with TRBD2. This CDR3 is 15 amino acids long. With V trimmed by 0 bases and J by 4 bases, 8 bases remained unmatched. The germline V gene encodes CDR1 DFQATT and CDR2 SNEGSKA (reference sequence). The CDR3 here is CSARDLVAGIYEQYF. CDR3 nucleotide sequence: TGCAGTGCTAGAGATCTGGTAGCGGGGATTTACGAGCAGTACTTC.

This clonotype was seen ten or more times. The J gene is TRBJ2-6, the V gene TRBV4-3; D is uncertain. Germline-derived CDR1 and CDR2 are LGHNA and YSLEER. Trimming cost V 0 bases and J 0 bases, with 6 bases left between them. The CDR3 totals 16 residues. The CDR3 DNA is TGCGCCAGCAGCCAAGAGTCTCACTCTGGGGCCAACGTCCTGACTTTC. This encodes CASSQESHSGANVLTF.

The chain couples TRBV11-2 to TRBJ2-7; 13 bases line up with TRBD2. V was clipped by 5 bases and J by 4 bases; unmatched bases: 8. Germline CDR1 is SGHAT and CDR2 is FQNNGV. This CDR3 is built from 16 residues. The chain's CDR3 is CASSHTSGRAKYEQYF. Written as DNA, the CDR3 is TGTGCCAGCAGCCACACTAGCGGGAGGGCCAAATACGAGCAGTACTTC.

In this sample, this clonotype turned up a few times. DNA of the CDR3: TGTGCCAGCAGCGCGGGGACCGCCTATGGCTACACCTTC. Translated, it gives CASSAGTAYGYTF. The chain carries TRBV4-2 and TRBJ1-2; D may be TRBD1 (5 bases). Looked up from germline, CDR1 is LGHNA and CDR2 is YNFKEQ. The CDR3 spans 13 residues. V dropped 5 bases and J dropped 4 bases, with 11 bases sitting between them.

This clonotype was seen more than once but under ten times. V gene TRBV5-6 combines with J gene TRBJ2-3; 8 positions agree with TRBD2. The CDR3 has 13 residues. Unmatched junction bases numbered 3, after V lost 6 bases and J lost 3 bases. Germline V lookup: CDR1 SGHDT, CDR2 YYEEEE. Written as DNA, the CDR3 is TGTGCCAGCACCATAGCGGGGACAGATACGCAGTATTTT. Its protein is CASTIAGTDTQYF. The full variable domain, rest sourced from reference TRBV5-6 and TRBJ2-3, is DAGVTQSPTHLIKTRGQQVTLRCSPKSGHDTVSWYQQALGQGPQFIFQYYEEEERQRGNFPDRFSGHQFPNYSSELNVNALLLGDSALYLCASTIAGTDTQYFGPGTRLTVL.

This clonotype was seen many times. The rearrangement links TRBV10-3 to TRBJ2-1, with 7 positions matching TRBD2. J was trimmed by 10 bases and V by 6 bases; bases with no gene match: 6. This CDR3 spans 12 amino acids. The germline V gene has CDR1 ENHRY and CDR2 SYGVKD. CDR3 nucleotides: TGTGCCATCAGGCTACCAGCGGGGGAGCAGTTCTTC. The encoded protein is CAIRLPAGEQFF.

The rearrangement uses TRBV29-1 and TRBJ2-7, with 8 bases fitting TRBD1. The CDR3 is 12 residues long. After removal of 6 bases from V and 2 bases from J, the junction contained 3 bases not matched to a gene. Looked up from germline, CDR1 is SQVTM and CDR2 is ANQGSEA. The DNA for the CDR3 is TGCAGCGTCATGACAGGGGCCTACGAGCAGTACTTC. The encoded protein is CSVMTGAYEQYF.

This clonotype appeared a few times. The genes are TRBV7-6 and TRBJ1-1, with TRBD1 identical over 8 bases. This CDR3 has 13 residues. Germline V gives CDR1 SGHVS, CDR2 FNYEAQ. The junction had 3 bases not matched to a gene; V was cut back by 5 bases and J by 4 bases. The CDR3, as DNA: TGTGCCAGCAGCGCCAGGGGGCCCACTGAAGCTTTCTTT. Its translation is CASSARGPTEAFF. The whole variable domain, filled in from reference TRBV7-6 and TRBJ1-1, reads GAGVSQSPRYKVTKRGQDVALRCDPISGHVSLYWYRQALGQGPEFLTYFNYEAQQDKSGLPNDRFSAERPEGSISTLTIQRTEQRDSAMYRCASSARGPTEAFFGQGTRLTVV.

At least ten counts were recorded for this clonotype. The chain recombines TRBV4-2 with TRBJ2-1, with 7 bases lining up with TRBD2. This CDR3 is built from 21 residues. Losses at the gene ends were 1 base for V and 8 bases for J; bases not matched to a gene: 26. Germline V lookup: CDR1 LGHNA, CDR2 YNFKEQ. The CDR3 sequence is CASSQVWEGAGRRAMGDEQFF. The CDR3 DNA is TGTGCCAGCAGCCAAGTTTGGGAGGGAGCGGGGAGGAGGGCCATGGGTGATGAGCAGTTCTTC.

This rearrangement joins TRBV12-3 or TRBV12-4 to TRBJ2-6, with 9 bases lining up with TRBD1. This CDR3 has 18 amino acids. With V trimmed by 5 bases and J by 3 bases, 11 bases remained unmatched. Here the CDR3 DNA reads TGTGCCAGCAGTCACGACAGGGGGGTTTTTGGTGGGGCCAACGTCCTGACTTTC. Amino acids: CASSHDRGVFGGANVLTF.

This clonotype was seen at least ten times. This chain uses TRBV29-1 with TRBJ2-2; D gene uncertain. The CDR3 covers 13 residues. Germline assignment: CDR1 SQVTM and CDR2 ANQGSEA. V gave up 6 bases and J gave up 0 bases, with 8 bases separating them. The CDR3 DNA sequence: TGCAGCGTCACTTATACGAACACCGGGGAGCTGTTTTTT. Its protein product is CSVTYTNTGELFF.